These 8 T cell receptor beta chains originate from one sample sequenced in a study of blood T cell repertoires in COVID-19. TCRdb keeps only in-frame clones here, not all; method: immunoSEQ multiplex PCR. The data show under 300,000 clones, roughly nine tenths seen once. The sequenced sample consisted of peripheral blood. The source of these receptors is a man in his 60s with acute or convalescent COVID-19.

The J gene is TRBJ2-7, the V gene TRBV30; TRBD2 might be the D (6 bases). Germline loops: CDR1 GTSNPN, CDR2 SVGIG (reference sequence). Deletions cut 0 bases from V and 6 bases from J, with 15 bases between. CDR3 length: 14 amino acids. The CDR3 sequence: CAWSVLGVGGEQYF. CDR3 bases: TGTGCCTGGAGTGTACTCGGGGTGGGGGGCGAGCAGTACTTC.

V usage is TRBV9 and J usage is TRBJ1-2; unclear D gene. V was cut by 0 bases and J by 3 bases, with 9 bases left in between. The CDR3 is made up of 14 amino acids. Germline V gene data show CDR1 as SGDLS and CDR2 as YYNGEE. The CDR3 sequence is CASSVDMRHYGYTF. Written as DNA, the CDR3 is TGTGCCAGCAGCGTAGATATGAGGCACTATGGCTACACCTTC. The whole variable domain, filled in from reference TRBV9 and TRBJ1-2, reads DSGVTQTPKHLITATGQRVTLRCSPRSGDLSVYWYQQSLDQGLQFLIQYYNGEERAKGNILERFSAQQFPDLHSELNLSSLELGDSALYFCASSVDMRHYGYTFGSGTRLTVV.

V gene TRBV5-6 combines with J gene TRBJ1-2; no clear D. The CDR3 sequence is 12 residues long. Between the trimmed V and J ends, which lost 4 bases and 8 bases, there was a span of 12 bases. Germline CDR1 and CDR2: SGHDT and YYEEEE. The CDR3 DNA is TGTGCCAGCAGCCTCGGAGTAAAGGGCTACACCTTC. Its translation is CASSLGVKGYTF.

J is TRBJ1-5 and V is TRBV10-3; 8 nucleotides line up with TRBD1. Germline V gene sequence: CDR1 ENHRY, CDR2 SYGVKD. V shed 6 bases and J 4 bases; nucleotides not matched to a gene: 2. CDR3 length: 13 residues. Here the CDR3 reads CAIRGDRNQPQHF. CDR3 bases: TGTGCCATCAGGGGGGACAGGAATCAGCCCCAGCATTTT.

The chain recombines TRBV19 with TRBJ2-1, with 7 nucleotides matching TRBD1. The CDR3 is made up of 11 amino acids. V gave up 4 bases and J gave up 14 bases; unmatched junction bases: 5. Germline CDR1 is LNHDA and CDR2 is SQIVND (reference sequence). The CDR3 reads CASSTGQDEFF. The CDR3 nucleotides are TGTGCCAGTAGTACCGGACAGGACGAGTTCTTC. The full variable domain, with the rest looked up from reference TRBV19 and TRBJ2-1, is DGGITQSPKYLFRKEGQNVTLSCEQNLNHDAMYWYRQDPGQGLRLIYYSQIVNDFQKGDIAEGYSVSREKKESFPLTVTSAQKNPTAFYLCASSTGQDEFFGPGTRLTVL.

The CDR3 loop reads CASSYKTSFYNEQFF. CDR3 nucleotide sequence: TGTGCCAGCAGTTACAAGACTAGCTTCTACAATGAGCAGTTCTTC. The chain recombines TRBV6-5 with TRBJ2-1, with 7 bases lining up with TRBD2. This CDR3 comprises 15 residues. The trim removed 2 bases at V and 3 bases at J, leaving 4 bases unmatched. Germline CDR1 reads MNHEY; CDR2 reads SVGAGI.

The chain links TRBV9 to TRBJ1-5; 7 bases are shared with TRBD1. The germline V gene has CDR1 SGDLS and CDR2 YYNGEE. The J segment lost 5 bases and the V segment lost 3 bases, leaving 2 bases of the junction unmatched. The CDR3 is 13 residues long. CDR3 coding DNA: TGTGCCAGCAGCGGGGACAGCCATCAGCCCCAGCATTTT. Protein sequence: CASSGDSHQPQHF.

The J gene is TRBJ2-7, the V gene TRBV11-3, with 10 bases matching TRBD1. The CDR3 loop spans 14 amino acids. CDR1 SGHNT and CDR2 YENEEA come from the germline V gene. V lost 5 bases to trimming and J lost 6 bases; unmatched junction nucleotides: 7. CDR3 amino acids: CASSPGQGSSEQYF. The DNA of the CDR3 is TGTGCCAGCAGCCCGGGACAGGGGTCGTCCGAGCAGTACTTC.